This TCR beta chain was identified in a study of OX40 agonist ivuxolimab in advanced cancers. Study results and limitations: At doses 0.1 to 3.0 mg/kg, CD4+ and CD8+ clones expanded. Relative to CD4+ cells, CD8+ T cells on average had more expanded clones.

Clones were sequenced by immunoSEQ multiplex PCR, and TCRdb holds only the in-frame ones, with some missing. This table holds approximately 69,000 clones, 65% to 90% found once. With 2 bases clipped from V and 2 bases from J, the junction kept 7 bases outside the gene matches. The length of the CDR3 is 17 residues. The germline V gene has CDR1 MGHRA and CDR2 YSYEKL. As to this clone: The antigen remains unidentified.

V gene TRBV4-1 combines with J gene TRBJ1-5, with TRBD1 identical over 9 bases. This TCR derives from an adult with an advanced solid tumor such as melanoma, head and neck, liver or kidney cancer. Here the sequenced sample was CD4+ or CD8+ T cells sorted from blood, taken in a trial of the OX40 agonist ivuxolimab. The CDR3 DNA reads TGCGCCAGCAGCCAAAGTGTGGACAGGGGTGGCAATCAGCCCCAGCATTTT. Its protein is CASSQSVDRGGNQPQHF.